This TCR beta chain is from a study of blood T cell repertoires in COVID-19. Whole-study context: Specimens from acute and convalescent COVID-19 originated in the United States, Italy and Spain.

Original analysis: Amplified reference gene primers provided the basis for estimating nucleated cell counts. The data were produced by immunoSEQ multiplex PCR, yet TCRdb's version contains in-frame clones alone and is incomplete. V and J calls and clone size come straight from that table; D and trimming were deduced from the DNA. The sample includes more than 200,000 clones, 88% of them seen just once. Germline V gene data show CDR1 as MNHEY and CDR2 as SVGAGI. J was trimmed by 4 bases and V by 1 base; bases with no gene match: 3. The CDR3 length is 14 residues. The J gene is TRBJ1-1, the V gene TRBV6-5; 7 positions agree with TRBD1. The sequenced material came from peripheral blood. This receptor was obtained from an older man with acute or convalescent COVID-19. The CDR3 nucleotides are TGTGCCAGCAGTTACTTGGGGACAGCCACTGAAGCTTTCTTT. The encoded protein is CASSYLGTATEAFF.